These 2 T cell receptor beta chains were sequenced from one sample in a study of T cells after yellow fever vaccination. TCRdb reprocessed the 5' RACE reads via MiXCR and lists one record per CDR3 protein. The table shows approximately 74,000 distinct CDR3 sequences, with approximately 6.2% occurring only once. The material sequenced was CD4+ T cells sorted from PBMCs, taken approximately 15 days after the first yellow fever vaccination. The receptors were sampled from a man between 18 and 35 years old who received the YFV17D yellow fever vaccine.

This chain joins TRBV7-6 and TRBJ1-3; D remains unclear. Germline V CDR1 and CDR2: SGHVS, FNYEAQ. Trimming removed 0 bases from V and 0 bases from J, with 3 bases in between. There are 14 residues in the CDR3. The CDR3 is CASSLAHSGNTIYF. For the CDR3, the DNA is TGTGCCAGCAGCTTAGCGCACTCTGGAAACACCATATATTTT.

This clonotype was observed many times. J is TRBJ2-3 and V is TRBV12-3 or TRBV12-4; D gene uncertain. Trimming cost V 1 base and J 9 bases, with 11 bases left between them. The CDR3 contains 13 residues. The CDR3 spells CASSLESFGTQYF. In nucleotides, the CDR3 is TGTGCCAGCAGTTTAGAATCCTTTGGAACGCAGTATTTT.